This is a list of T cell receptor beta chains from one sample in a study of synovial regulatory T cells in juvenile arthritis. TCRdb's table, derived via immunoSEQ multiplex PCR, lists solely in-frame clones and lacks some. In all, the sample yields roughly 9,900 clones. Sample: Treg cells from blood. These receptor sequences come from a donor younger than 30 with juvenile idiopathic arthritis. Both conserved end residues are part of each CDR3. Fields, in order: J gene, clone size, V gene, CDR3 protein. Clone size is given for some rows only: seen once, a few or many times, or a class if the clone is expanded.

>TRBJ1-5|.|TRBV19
CASSLGQSNQPQHF
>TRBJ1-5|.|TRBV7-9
CASSGTGFSNQPQHF
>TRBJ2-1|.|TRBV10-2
CASSVGHNEQFF
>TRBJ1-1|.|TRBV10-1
CASSGSTDRGTEAFF
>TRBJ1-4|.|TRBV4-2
CASSRGPEASTEKLFF
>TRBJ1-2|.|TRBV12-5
CASGLTGHDGYTF
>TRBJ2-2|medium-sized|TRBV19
CASSILGLAERRTGELFF
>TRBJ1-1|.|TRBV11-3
CASSRGTDEAFF
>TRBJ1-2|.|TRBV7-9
CASPPEAGGIYGYTF
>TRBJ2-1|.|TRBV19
CASSQVPGNEQFF
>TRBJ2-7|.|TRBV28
CASSSLKGVNPTPASYEQYF
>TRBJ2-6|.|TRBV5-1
CASSLPTGRTFSGANVLTF
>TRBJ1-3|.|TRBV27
CASSLSSGNTIYF
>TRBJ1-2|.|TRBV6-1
CASSSVGYGYTF
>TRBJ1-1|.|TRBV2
CASSEGRGSEAFF
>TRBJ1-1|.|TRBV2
CASSEGGRGTTEAFF
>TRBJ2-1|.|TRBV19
CASTRRSSFFNEQFF
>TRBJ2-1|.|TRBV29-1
CSVVPRDEQFF
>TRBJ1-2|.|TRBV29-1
CSAEAGNYGYTF
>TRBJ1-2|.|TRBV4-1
CASSQVRAGKGRYGYTF
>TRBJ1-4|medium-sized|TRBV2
CASRLTGTQFKLFF
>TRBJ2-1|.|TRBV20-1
CSAVMNEQFF
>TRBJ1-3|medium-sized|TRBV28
CASSLMAGQSGNTIYF
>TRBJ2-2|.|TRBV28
CASSWVPGSGRPGELFF
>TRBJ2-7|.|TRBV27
CASSQSPGSWEQYF
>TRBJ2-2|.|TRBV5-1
CASSLAGGELFF
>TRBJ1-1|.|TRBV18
CASSQETGKMTEAFF
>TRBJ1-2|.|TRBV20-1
CSARGDYGYTF
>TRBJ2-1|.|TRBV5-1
CASSETISGGNYNEQFF
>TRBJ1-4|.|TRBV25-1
CASSVRGLSEKLFF
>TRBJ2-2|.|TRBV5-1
CASSLVGTGELFF
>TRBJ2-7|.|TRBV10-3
CAISGGEREAYEQYF
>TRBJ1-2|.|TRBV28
CASSARDRAGTF
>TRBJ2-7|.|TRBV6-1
CASSERGDRDLEQYF
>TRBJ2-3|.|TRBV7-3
CASSLQGLTDTQYF
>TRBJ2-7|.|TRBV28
CASRLDRYEQYF
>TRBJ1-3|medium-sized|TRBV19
CASSIVATVSGNTIYF
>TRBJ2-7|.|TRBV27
CASSWTVFYEQYF
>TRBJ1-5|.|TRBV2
CASTTGDHQPQHF
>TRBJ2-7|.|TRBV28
CASSSRTNEQYF
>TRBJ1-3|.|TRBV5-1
CASSLPGDTIYF
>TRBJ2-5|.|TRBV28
CASSSSQFQETQYF
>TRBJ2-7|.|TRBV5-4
CASSLDRVYEQYF
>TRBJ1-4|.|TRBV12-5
CASGLVVSKRWNEKLFF
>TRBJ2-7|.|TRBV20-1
CSASGRYEQYF
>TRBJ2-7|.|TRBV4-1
CASSQEITSGSVRTYEQYF
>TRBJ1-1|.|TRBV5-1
CASSSTGANTEAFF
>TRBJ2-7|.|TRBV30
CAWSISWRQYF
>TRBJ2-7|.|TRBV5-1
CASSWTGPPYEQYF
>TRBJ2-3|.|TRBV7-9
CASSRPQGTDTQYF